This T cell receptor beta chain was recorded in a study of CD8 T cells in ankylosing spondylitis. The CDR3 extends over 13 amino acids. Per germline, CDR1 LGHDT and CDR2 YNNKEL (reference sequence). The V segment lost 2 bases and the J segment 11 bases; nucleotides outside the gene matches: 6. Points from the study as a whole: CD8+ disease-linked clones were present at relatively low frequencies in blood. Characteristic, it appeared, of ankylosing spondylitis blood was a TCR beta motif of roughly eight highly homologous variants.

This clonotype showed up just a few times. Antigen: not known. Scientists made TCR beta libraries using quantitative 5'-RACE with molecular barcodes. From the 5' RACE reads, TCRdb called clonotypes with MiXCR, one entry per CDR3 protein. Of around 300,000 distinct CDR3 sequences listed, about 14% are singletons. Sequenced: blood, either unsorted or a sorted T cell fraction (not recorded which). This sequence was found in a male donor with ankylosing spondylitis or in good health (not recorded which). The rearrangement joins TRBV3-1 to TRBJ1-1; the match to TRBD1 covers 9 bases. CDR3 region: CASSQPQGARAFF. The CDR3 DNA sequence: TGTGCCAGCAGCCAACCACAGGGGGCGCGGGCTTTCTTT.